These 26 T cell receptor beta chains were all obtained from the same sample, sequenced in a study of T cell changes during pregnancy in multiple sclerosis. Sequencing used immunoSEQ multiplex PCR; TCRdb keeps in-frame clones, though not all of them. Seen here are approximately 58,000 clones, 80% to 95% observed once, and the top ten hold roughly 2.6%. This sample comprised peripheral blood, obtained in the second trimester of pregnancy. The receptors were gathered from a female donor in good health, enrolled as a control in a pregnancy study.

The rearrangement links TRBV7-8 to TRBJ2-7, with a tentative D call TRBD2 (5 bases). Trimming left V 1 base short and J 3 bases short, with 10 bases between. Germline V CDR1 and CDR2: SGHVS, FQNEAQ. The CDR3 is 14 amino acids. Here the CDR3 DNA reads TGTGCCAGCAGCTTAGGAGGGATCGGCTACGAGCAGTACTTC. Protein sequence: CASSLGGIGYEQYF.

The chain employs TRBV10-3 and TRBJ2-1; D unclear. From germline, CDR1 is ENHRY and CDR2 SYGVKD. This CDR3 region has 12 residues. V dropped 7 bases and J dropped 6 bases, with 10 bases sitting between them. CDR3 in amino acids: CAIMRPANEQFF. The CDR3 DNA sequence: TGTGCCATCATGAGGCCAGCCAATGAGCAGTTCTTC.

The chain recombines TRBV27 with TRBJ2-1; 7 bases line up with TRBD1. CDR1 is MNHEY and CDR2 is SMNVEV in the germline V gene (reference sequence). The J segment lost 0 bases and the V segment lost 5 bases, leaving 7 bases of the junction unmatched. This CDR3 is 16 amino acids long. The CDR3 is CASSRQGLSSYNEQFF. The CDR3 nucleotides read TGTGCCAGCAGTAGACAGGGTCTGAGCTCCTACAATGAGCAGTTCTTC.

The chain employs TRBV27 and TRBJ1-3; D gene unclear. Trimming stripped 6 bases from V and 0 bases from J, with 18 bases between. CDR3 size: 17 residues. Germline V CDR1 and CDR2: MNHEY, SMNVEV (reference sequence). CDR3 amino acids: CASSPNLTPSSGNTIYF. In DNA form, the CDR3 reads TGTGCCAGCAGCCCCAATCTGACACCTTCCTCTGGAAACACCATATATTTT.

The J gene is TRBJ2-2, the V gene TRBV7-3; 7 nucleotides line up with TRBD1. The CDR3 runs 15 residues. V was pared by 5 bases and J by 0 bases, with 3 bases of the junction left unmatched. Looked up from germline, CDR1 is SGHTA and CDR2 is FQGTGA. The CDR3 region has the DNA TGTGCCAGCAGCATACAGGGGTCGAACACCGGGGAGCTGTTTTTT. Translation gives CASSIQGSNTGELFF.

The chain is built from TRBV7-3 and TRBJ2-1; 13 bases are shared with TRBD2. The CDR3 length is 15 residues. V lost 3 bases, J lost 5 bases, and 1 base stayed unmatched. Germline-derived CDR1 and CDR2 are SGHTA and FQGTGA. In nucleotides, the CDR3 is TGTGCCAGCAGCTTGGGACTAGCGGGGAACAATGAGCAGTTCTTC. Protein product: CASSLGLAGNNEQFF.

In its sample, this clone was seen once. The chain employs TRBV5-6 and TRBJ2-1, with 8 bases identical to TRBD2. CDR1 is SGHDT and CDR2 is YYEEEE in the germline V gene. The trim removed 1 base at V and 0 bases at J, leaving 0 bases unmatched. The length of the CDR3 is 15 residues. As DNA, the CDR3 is TGTGCCAGCAGCTTGACTAGCGGCTCCTACAATGAGCAGTTCTTC. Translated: CASSLTSGSYNEQFF. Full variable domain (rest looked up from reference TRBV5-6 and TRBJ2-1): DAGVTQSPTHLIKTRGQQVTLRCSPKSGHDTVSWYQQALGQGPQFIFQYYEEEERQRGNFPDRFSGHQFPNYSSELNVNALLLGDSALYLCASSLTSGSYNEQFFGPGTRLTVL.

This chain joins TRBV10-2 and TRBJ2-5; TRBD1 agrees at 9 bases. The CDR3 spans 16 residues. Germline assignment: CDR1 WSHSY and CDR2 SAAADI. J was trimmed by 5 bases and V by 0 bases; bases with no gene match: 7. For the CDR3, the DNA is TGCGCCAGCAGTGAGTCGGGGACAGGGAGGCGGGAGACCCAGTACTTC. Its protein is CASSESGTGRRETQYF.

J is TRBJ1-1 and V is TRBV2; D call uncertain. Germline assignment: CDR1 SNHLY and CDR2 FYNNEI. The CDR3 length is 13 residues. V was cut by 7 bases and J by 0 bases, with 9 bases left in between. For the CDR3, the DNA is TGTGCCAGCACCCGACAAGTGAACACTGAAGCTTTCTTT. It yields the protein CASTRQVNTEAFF.

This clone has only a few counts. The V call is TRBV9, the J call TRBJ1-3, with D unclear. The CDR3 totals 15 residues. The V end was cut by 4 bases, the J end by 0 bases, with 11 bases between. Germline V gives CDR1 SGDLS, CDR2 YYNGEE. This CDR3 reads CASSPASPSGNTIYF. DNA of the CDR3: TGTGCCAGCAGCCCGGCTAGTCCCTCTGGAAACACCATATATTTT.

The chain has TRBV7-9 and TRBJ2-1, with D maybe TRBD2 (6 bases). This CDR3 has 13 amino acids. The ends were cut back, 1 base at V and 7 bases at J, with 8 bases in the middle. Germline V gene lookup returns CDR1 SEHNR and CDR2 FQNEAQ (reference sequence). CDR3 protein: CASSLVGGNEQFF. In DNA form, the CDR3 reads TGTGCCAGCAGCTTAGTTGGGGGGAATGAGCAGTTCTTC.

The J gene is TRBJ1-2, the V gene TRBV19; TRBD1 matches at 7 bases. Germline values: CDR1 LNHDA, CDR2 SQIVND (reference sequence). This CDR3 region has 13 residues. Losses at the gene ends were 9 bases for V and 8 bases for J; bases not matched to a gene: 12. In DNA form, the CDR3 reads TGTGCCAGCTCGACAGGGTATGCGTACGGCTACACCTTC. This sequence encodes CASSTGYAYGYTF.

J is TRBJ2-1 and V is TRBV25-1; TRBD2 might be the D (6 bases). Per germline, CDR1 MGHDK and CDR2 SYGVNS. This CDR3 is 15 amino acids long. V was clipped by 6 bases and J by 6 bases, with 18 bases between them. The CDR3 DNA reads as TGTGCCAGCAGCTACCGGGACTCTATCCTCAATGAGCAGTTCTTC. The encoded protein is CASSYRDSILNEQFF.

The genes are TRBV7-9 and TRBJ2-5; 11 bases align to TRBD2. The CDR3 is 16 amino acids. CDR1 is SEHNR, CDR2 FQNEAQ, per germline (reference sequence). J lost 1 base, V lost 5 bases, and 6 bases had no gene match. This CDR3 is CASSPLAGVVQETQYF. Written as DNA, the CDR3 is TGTGCCAGCAGCCCACTAGCGGGAGTGGTCCAAGAGACCCAGTACTTC.

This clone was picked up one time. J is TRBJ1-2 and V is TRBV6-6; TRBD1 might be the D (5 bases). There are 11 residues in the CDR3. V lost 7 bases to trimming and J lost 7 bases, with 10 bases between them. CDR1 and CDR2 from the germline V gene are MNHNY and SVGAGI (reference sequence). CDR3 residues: CASTGVLGYTF. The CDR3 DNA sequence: TGTGCCAGCACGGGGGTGCTTGGCTACACCTTC.

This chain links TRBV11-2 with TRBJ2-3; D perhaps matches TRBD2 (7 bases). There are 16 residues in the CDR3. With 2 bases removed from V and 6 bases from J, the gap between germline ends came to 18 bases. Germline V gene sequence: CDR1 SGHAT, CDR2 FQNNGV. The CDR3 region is CASSLIPGGGEDTQYF. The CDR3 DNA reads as TGTGCCAGCAGCTTAATCCCCGGAGGGGGGGAGGATACGCAGTATTTT.

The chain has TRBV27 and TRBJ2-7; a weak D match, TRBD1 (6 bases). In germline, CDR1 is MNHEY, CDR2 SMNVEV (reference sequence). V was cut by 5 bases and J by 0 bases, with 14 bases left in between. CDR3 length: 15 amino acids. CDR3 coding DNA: TGTGCCAGCAGTGTGTTAGGGGGAACCTCCTACGAGCAGTACTTC. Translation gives CASSVLGGTSYEQYF.

The CDR3 DNA sequence: TGTGCCAGCAGCTTGGAGAGGGGGCAAGAGACCCAGTACTTC. Its translation: CASSLERGQETQYF. The chain joins TRBV5-4 to TRBJ2-5; tentative D call: TRBD1 (6 bases). The CDR3 length is 14 residues. The germline V gene has CDR1 SGHNT and CDR2 YYREEE (reference sequence). Trimming stripped 0 bases from V and 2 bases from J, with 8 bases between.

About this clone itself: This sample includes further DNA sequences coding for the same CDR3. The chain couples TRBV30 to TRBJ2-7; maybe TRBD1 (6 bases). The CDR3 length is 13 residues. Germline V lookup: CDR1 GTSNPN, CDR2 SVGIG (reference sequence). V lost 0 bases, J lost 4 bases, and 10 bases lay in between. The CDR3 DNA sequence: TGTGCCTGGAGTGTACCAGGGGCGTACGAGCAGTACTTC. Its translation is CAWSVPGAYEQYF.

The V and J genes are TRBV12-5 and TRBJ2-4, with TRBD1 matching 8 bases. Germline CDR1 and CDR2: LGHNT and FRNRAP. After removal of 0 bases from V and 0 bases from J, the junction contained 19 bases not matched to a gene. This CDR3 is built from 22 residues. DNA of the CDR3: TGTGCTAGTGGTTTGGTAAGGTTCAGGGGGCTCCTCCCGGCAATAGCCAAAAACATTCAGTACTTC. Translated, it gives CASGLVRFRGLLPAIAKNIQYF.

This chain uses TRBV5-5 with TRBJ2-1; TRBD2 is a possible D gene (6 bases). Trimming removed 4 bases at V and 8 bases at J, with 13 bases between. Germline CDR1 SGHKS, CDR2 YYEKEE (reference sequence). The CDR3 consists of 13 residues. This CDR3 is CASSLPSSDEQFF. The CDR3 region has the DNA TGTGCCAGCAGCCTACCCTCTAGCGATGAGCAGTTCTTC.

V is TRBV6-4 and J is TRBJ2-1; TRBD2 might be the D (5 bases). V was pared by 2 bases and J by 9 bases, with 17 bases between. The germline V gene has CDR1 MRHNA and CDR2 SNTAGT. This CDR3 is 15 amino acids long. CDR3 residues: CASSDSFRARGEQFF. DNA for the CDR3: TGTGCCAGCAGTGACAGTTTTAGGGCTCGGGGTGAGCAGTTCTTC.

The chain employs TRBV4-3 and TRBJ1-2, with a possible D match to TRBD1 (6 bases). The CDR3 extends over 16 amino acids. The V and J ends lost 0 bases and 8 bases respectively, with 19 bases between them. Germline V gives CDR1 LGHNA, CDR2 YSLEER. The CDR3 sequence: CASSQEEEGGWRGYTF. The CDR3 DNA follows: TGCGCCAGCAGCCAAGAGGAAGAGGGGGGGTGGCGGGGCTACACCTTC.

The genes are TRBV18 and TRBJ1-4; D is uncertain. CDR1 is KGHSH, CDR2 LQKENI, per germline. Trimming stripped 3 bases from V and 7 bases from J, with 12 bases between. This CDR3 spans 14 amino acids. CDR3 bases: TGTGCCAGCTCACCGGCGGGGAATGGTGAAAAACTGTTTTTT. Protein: CASSPAGNGEKLFF.

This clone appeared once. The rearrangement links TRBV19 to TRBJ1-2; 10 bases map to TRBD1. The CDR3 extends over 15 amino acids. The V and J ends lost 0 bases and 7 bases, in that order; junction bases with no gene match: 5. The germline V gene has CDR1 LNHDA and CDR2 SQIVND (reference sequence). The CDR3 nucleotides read TGTGCCAGTAGTATAGATGCGACAGGGGGCGTTGGCTACACCTTC. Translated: CASSIDATGGVGYTF. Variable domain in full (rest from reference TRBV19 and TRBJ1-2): DGGITQSPKYLFRKEGQNVTLSCEQNLNHDAMYWYRQDPGQGLRLIYYSQIVNDFQKGDIAEGYSVSREKKESFPLTVTSAQKNPTAFYLCASSIDATGGVGYTFGSGTRLTVV.

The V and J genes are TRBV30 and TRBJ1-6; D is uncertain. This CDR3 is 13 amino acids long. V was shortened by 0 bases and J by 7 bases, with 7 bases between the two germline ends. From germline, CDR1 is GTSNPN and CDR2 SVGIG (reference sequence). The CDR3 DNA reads TGTGCCTGGAGTGTTACGGGGAATTCACCCCTCCACTTT. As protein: CAWSVTGNSPLHF.